The next 18 T cell receptor beta chains were all read from a single sample in a study of T cell responses to AZD1222 COVID-19 vaccine. Profiled with immunoSEQ multiplex PCR; TCRdb holds only in-frame clones, not every one. The sample shows around 160,000 clones, about 90% of them seen only once. This specimen consisted of peripheral blood, obtained on day 0 of AZD1222 vaccination. The receptors here all came from an adult in good health.

The V call is TRBV10-3, the J call TRBJ1-6; D remains ambiguous. From germline, CDR1 is ENHRY and CDR2 SYGVKD. Trimming pared 7 bases from V and 10 bases from J, leaving 14 bases between. The CDR3 has 13 residues. CDR3 loop: CAIKLGIASPLHF. CDR3 DNA sequence: TGTGCCATCAAACTGGGGATAGCATCACCCCTCCACTTT.

This sequence joins TRBV7-2 and TRBJ1-4, with 9 bases that match TRBD1. The CDR3 covers 17 residues. The germline gives CDR1 SGHTA, CDR2 FQGNSA. Trimming cost V 1 base and J 2 bases; bases outside gene matches: 5. CDR3 in amino acids: CASSLVGQGKTNEKLFF. As DNA, the CDR3 is TGTGCCAGCAGCTTAGTGGGACAGGGAAAGACTAATGAAAAACTGTTTTTT.

The chain links TRBV4-3 to TRBJ2-1; D call uncertain. The germline CDR1 and CDR2 sequences are LGHNA and YSLEER. Trimming left V 1 base short and J 2 bases short, with 12 bases between. The CDR3 runs 16 residues. The CDR3 spells CASSQGFNNPYNEQFF. The DNA of the CDR3 is TGCGCCAGCAGCCAAGGTTTTAATAACCCCTACAATGAGCAGTTCTTC.

The chain carries TRBV27 and TRBJ1-5; 7 bases match TRBD1. Looked up from germline, CDR1 is MNHEY and CDR2 is SMNVEV (reference sequence). V was clipped by 4 bases and J by 4 bases; unmatched bases: 4. The CDR3 has 14 residues. The DNA for the CDR3 is TGTGCCAGCAGTTCACAGGGGTGGAATCAGCCCCAGCATTTT. As protein: CASSSQGWNQPQHF.

The chain combines TRBV6-5 with TRBJ2-7; 8 nucleotides line up with TRBD2. The germline V gene encodes CDR1 MNHEY and CDR2 SVGAGI. V lost 2 bases, J lost 6 bases, and 3 bases stayed unmatched. This CDR3 contains 13 residues. CDR3 sequence: CASSYGLAGEQYF. The CDR3 nucleotides are TGTGCCAGCAGTTACGGCCTAGCGGGCGAGCAGTACTTC.

The CDR3 here is CASSGTGTDEAFF. The CDR3 DNA follows: TGCGCCAGCAGTGGGACAGGGACGGATGAAGCTTTCTTT. The gene calls are TRBV4-3 and TRBJ1-1, with 9 bases lining up with TRBD1. Germline V gene data show CDR1 as LGHNA and CDR2 as YSLEER. V shed 6 bases and J 7 bases; nucleotides not matched to a gene: 6. The CDR3 has 13 amino acids.

This chain joins TRBV6-2 or TRBV6-3 and TRBJ1-5; 7 bases line up with TRBD1. The CDR3 is made up of 17 amino acids. The germline gives CDR1 MNHEY, CDR2 SVGEGT. Trimming took 3 bases from V and 1 from J; bases not matched to a gene: 9. The CDR3 nucleotides read TGTGCCAGCAGTTATCCGACAGGGATGGCGAGCAATCAGCCCCAGCATTTT. Its protein is CASSYPTGMASNQPQHF.

The chain recombines TRBV19 with TRBJ1-5; 8 bases line up with TRBD1. The V and J ends lost 6 bases and 6 bases, in that order; junction bases with no gene match: 10. The CDR3 spans 15 residues. CDR1 and CDR2 (germline): LNHDA, SQIVND (reference sequence). DNA of the CDR3: TGTGCCAGTAGAGTACAGACAGGGGCGCGTCAGCCCCAGCATTTT. Protein product: CASRVQTGARQPQHF.

This chain uses TRBV28 with TRBJ2-5; D may be TRBD1 (6 bases). Trimming removed 8 bases from V and 7 bases from J, with 29 bases in between. The germline CDR1 and CDR2 sequences are MDHEN and SYDVKM. This CDR3 contains 17 residues. CDR3 in amino acids: CASVGKRRTAQLGTQYF. The CDR3 DNA reads TGTGCCAGCGTGGGGAAACGTCGGACAGCCCAGCTGGGGACCCAGTACTTC. Drawing the rest from reference TRBV28 and TRBJ2-5, the complete variable domain is DVKVTQSSRYLVKRTGEKVFLECVQDMDHENMFWYRQDPGLGLRLIYFSYDVKMKEKGDIPEGYSVSREKKERFSLILESASTNQTSMYLCASVGKRRTAQLGTQYFGPGTRLLVL.

The chain joins TRBV6-5 to TRBJ2-7, with 9 bases matching TRBD2. CDR1 and CDR2 from the germline V gene are MNHEY and SVGAGI. The CDR3 sequence is 15 residues long. With V trimmed by 6 bases and J by 3 bases, 9 bases remained unmatched. The CDR3 region is CASRAGASGVYEQYF. The CDR3, as DNA: TGTGCCAGCAGGGCCGGAGCTAGCGGGGTCTACGAGCAGTACTTC.

The chain links TRBV4-1 to TRBJ2-1, with D tentatively TRBD1 (5 bases). The CDR3 runs 18 residues. Germline V gene data show CDR1 as MGHRA and CDR2 as YSYEKL. Trimming removed 0 bases at V and 6 bases at J, with 21 bases between. The CDR3: CASSQDPPGSLGFNEQFF. The CDR3 DNA follows: TGCGCCAGCAGCCAAGATCCTCCAGGGTCACTCGGATTCAATGAGCAGTTCTTC.

The V and J genes are TRBV3-1 (or the pseudogene TRBV3-2) and TRBJ1-1; TRBD1 agrees at 10 bases. CDR3 length: 15 amino acids. The V gene end was trimmed by 4 bases and the J gene end by 5 bases; junction bases not matched to a gene: 7. Per germline, CDR1 LGHDT and CDR2 YNNKEL (reference sequence). The CDR3 DNA follows: TGTGCCAGCAGCCTTCGGACAGGGGGAGAGACTGAAGCTTTCTTT. As protein: CASSLRTGGETEAFF.

This chain joins TRBV14 and TRBJ2-3; D gene uncertain. Germline CDR1 and CDR2: SGHDN and FVKESK. This CDR3 spans 13 amino acids. Trimming pared 1 base from V and 3 bases from J, leaving 5 bases between. In DNA form, the CDR3 reads TGTGCCAGCAGCCAAGGGGTGACAGATACGCAGTATTTT. Protein product: CASSQGVTDTQYF.

The chain has TRBV14 and TRBJ1-1, with D possibly being TRBD1 (5 bases). Germline CDR1 is SGHDN and CDR2 is FVKESK. V lost 2 bases to trimming and J lost 5 bases, with 12 bases between them. CDR3 size: 14 residues. DNA of the CDR3: TGTGCCAGCAGCCAATCCCCGGAGGGGACTGAAGCTTTCTTT. Translation gives CASSQSPEGTEAFF. The whole variable domain, filled in from reference TRBV14 and TRBJ1-1, reads EAGVTQFPSHSVIEKGQTVTLRCDPISGHDNLYWYRRVMGKEIKFLLHFVKESKQDESGMPNNRFLAERTGGTYSTLKVQPAELEDSGVYFCASSQSPEGTEAFFGQGTRLTVV.

A single count supports this clone. The chain carries TRBV2 and TRBJ2-7; D is ambiguous. V was cut by 6 bases and J by 0 bases, with 9 bases left in between. The CDR3 loop spans 13 amino acids. CDR1 SNHLY and CDR2 FYNNEI come from the germline V gene. CDR3 protein: CASSDGASYEQYF. As DNA, the CDR3 is TGTGCCAGCAGCGACGGCGCCTCCTACGAGCAGTACTTC.

V and J are TRBV9 and TRBJ2-1; 12 nucleotides agree with TRBD2. V dropped 0 bases and J dropped 12; count of bases not matched to a gene: 10. The CDR3 has 16 amino acids. Germline values: CDR1 SGDLS, CDR2 YYNGEE. The CDR3 sequence is CASSVVTSGGAGRQFF. The CDR3 DNA sequence: TGTGCCAGCAGCGTAGTGACTAGCGGGGGAGCCGGTCGGCAGTTCTTC.

This chain uses TRBV4-1 with TRBJ1-1, with 7 bases lining up with TRBD1. V gave up 1 base and J gave up 2 bases; unmatched junction bases: 4. The germline V gene encodes CDR1 MGHRA and CDR2 YSYEKL. There are 15 residues in the CDR3. The CDR3 DNA reads TGCGCCAGCAGCCAAGTAGGGACAGCCAACACTGAAGCTTTCTTT. Translation gives CASSQVGTANTEAFF.

Comments on this clone: One end of the junction varies from germline; a read error may be responsible. V usage is TRBV7-7 and J usage is TRBJ2-5; 15 nucleotides match TRBD2. This CDR3 spans 18 amino acids. The germline V gene has CDR1 SSHAT and CDR2 FNYEAQ (reference sequence). The CDR3 sequence: CASSLEWTSGGVMETQYF. The CDR3 DNA sequence: TGTGCTAGCAGCTTAGAGTGGACTAGCGGGGGGGTTATGGAGACCCAGTACTTC.